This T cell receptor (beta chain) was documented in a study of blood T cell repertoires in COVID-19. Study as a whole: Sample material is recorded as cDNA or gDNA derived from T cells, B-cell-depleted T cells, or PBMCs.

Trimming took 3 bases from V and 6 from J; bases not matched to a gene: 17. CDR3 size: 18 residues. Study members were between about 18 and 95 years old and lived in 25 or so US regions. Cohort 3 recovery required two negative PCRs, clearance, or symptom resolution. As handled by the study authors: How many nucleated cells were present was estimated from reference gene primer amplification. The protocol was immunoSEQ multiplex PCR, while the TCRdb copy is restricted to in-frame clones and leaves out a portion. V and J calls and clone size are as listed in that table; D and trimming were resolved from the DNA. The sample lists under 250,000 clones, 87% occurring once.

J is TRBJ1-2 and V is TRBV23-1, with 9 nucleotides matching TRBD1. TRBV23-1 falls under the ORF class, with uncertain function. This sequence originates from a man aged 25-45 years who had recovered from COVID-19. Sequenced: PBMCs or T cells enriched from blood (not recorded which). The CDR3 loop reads CASSHLSRDREVQDGYTF. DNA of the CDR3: TGCGCCAGCAGTCATCTTTCCCGGGACAGGGAGGTTCAGGATGGCTACACCTTC.